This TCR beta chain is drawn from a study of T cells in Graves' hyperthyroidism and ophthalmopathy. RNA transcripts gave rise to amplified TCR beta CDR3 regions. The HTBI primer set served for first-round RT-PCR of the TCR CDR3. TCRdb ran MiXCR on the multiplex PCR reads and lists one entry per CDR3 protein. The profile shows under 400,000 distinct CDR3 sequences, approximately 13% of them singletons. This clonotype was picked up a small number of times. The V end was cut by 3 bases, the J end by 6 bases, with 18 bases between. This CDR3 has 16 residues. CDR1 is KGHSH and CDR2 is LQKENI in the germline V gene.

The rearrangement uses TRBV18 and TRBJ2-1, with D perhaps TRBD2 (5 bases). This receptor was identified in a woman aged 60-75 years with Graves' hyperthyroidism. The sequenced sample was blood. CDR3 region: CASSPQWGTRGNEQFF. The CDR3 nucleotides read TGTGCCAGCTCACCCCAGTGGGGTACTAGAGGCAATGAGCAGTTCTTC.